This T cell receptor (beta chain) is from a study of CD8+ T cells in alopecia areata. As for the study in general: Twice daily, treated patients received 5 to 10 mg of oral tofacitinib.

In germline, CDR1 is SQVTM, CDR2 ANQGSEA. The CDR3 spans 11 residues. V was pared by 7 bases and J by 6 bases, with 11 bases between. The treatment was: oral pan-JAK inhibitor, 5-10 mg twice daily. Lesional scalp punch biopsies and peripheral blood came from alopecia areata patients. This clone appeared a few times. Once RNA had been extracted, it was reverse transcribed into cDNA to act as the sequencing template. Produced via immunoSEQ multiplex PCR; TCRdb's table is partial and in-frame only. The table lists hundreds of thousands of clones, about three fifths of them singletons, with 0.93% in the top ten.

This sequence was found in a human donor with alopecia areata. The J gene is TRBJ2-3, the V gene TRBV29-1; D possibly corresponds to TRBD2 (5 bases). The sequences come from CD4+ T cells sorted from blood, collected at approximately week 51, from a patient treated with tofacitinib. The CDR3 loop is CSGGAADTQYF. DNA for the CDR3: TGCAGCGGGGGAGCCGCGGATACGCAGTATTTT.